This TCR beta chain was identified in a study of blood T cells in healthy people across ages. Then a second PCR, running roughly 7 to 11 cycles, was carried out with a sample-barcoded 5' primer and a J-beta primer mix. TCRdb analysed the 5' RACE reads with MiXCR anew, one entry per CDR3 protein. The table includes 1.5 million to 1.8 million distinct CDR3 sequences, approximately 42% detected once. Germline lookup yields CDR1 SEHNR and CDR2 FQNEAQ (reference sequence). The CDR3 is 14 amino acids. Trimming removed 7 bases at V and 2 bases at J, with 14 bases between. In this sample, this clonotype turned up a few times. The target antigen is unknown. Findings and caveats of the study: Shifts in expanded clonotypes may have been confounded by donor CMV status, which was unknown.

RNA extraction gave at least 5 micrograms of total RNA per sample. This TCR was sampled from a woman between 18 and 29 years old in good health. The sample was blood. This rearrangement joins TRBV7-9 to TRBJ2-5, with D perhaps given as TRBD1 or TRBD2 (5 bases each). CDR3 coding DNA: TGTGCCAGCACCCGGAGGACATCTCAAGAGACCCAGTACTTC. Protein sequence: CASTRRTSQETQYF.